This TCR beta chain was sequenced for a study of cytomegalovirus exposure and HLA in healthy donors. Whole-study results and caveats: Most CMV-associated TCR beta chains appeared HLA-restricted in a later analysis. In a later analysis, TCR beta V- and J-gene trimming showed a link to a missense DCLRE1C variant. Among TCR sequences, most were rare, though some public TCRs appeared in many donors. Data from an earlier analysis indicated that most TCR beta V segments were productive either about 87% or about 30% of the time.

This CDR3 region has 14 residues. J lost 8 bases, V lost 2 bases, and 5 bases had no gene match. CDR1 is SGHRS, CDR2 YFSETQ, per germline. The PCR used 60 Vbeta and 13 Jbeta primers. Only in-frame clones appear in the TCRdb table, and some are missing; sequencing was by immunoSEQ multiplex PCR. The data contain about 140,000 clones, approximately 78% of them singletons. Note on this clone: Its antigen remains unidentified.

The sequencing input was PBMCs. The chain combines TRBV5-1 with TRBJ1-4, with 8 bases lining up with TRBD1. This receptor was obtained from a man aged 18 to 29 in good health and CMV-seropositive. The CDR3 sequence: CASSFGQGREKLFF. In DNA form, the CDR3 reads TGCGCCAGCAGCTTTGGACAGGGTAGGGAAAAACTGTTTTTT.